This T cell receptor (beta chain) appears in the sequencing data of a study of PD-1 blockade in classical Hodgkin lymphoma. The study, taken as a whole, reports: There was a significant rise in CD4+ TCR diversity by C4D1, with no such rise for CD8+. Patients newly diagnosed and complete responders had comparable baseline diversity.

Germline lookup yields CDR1 SGDLS and CDR2 YYNGEE. The CDR3 has 15 amino acids. V lost 0 bases to trimming and J lost 8 bases; unmatched junction nucleotides: 6. Libraries were prepared by immunoSEQ multiplex PCR; TCRdb keeps only in-frame clonotypes and omits some of them. The sample has 96,000 or so clones, just over 90% seen once. Noted time point: cycle 4 day 1 (C4D1), after less than seven weeks of nivolumab. Relapse after autologous stem cell transplantation occurred in every patient, and brentuximab vedotin exposure varied. Of note for this clone: The antigen is unknown.

This TCR derives from a human donor with classical Hodgkin lymphoma. V gene TRBV9 combines with J gene TRBJ2-1; 9 nucleotides line up with TRBD2. The specimen was peripheral blood mononuclear cells (PBMCs), collected before the fourth cycle of nivolumab. The CDR3 protein is CASSVGGGRAHEQFF. CDR3 sequence (DNA): TGTGCCAGCAGCGTAGGGGGCGGGAGGGCACATGAGCAGTTCTTC.